This TCR beta chain was found in a study of T cell responses to AZD1222 COVID-19 vaccine. Looking at the study overall: Second-dose groups at about 4 or about 12 weeks were pooled. Study-level results: Regions 160-218 and 743-854 held dominance among vaccine-associated CD4 TCRs, which spanned spike.

Libraries were prepared by immunoSEQ multiplex PCR; TCRdb keeps only in-frame clonotypes and omits some of them. Of approximately 120,000 clones listed, approximately 87% were seen once; the top ten hold around 10%. In regard to this clone: As yet, its antigen is unknown.

The CDR3 extends over 15 amino acids. V dropped 7 bases and J dropped 7; count of bases not matched to a gene: 8. CDR1 and CDR2 from the germline V gene are MDHEN and SYDVKM. The sequence was obtained from an adult in good health. V gene TRBV28 combines with J gene TRBJ1-6; 9 bases are a match to TRBD1. The specimen comprised peripheral blood, sampled on day 0 of AZD1222 vaccination. This CDR3 reads CASTAGTGKNSPLHF. The CDR3 nucleotides read TGTGCCAGCACTGCCGGGACAGGGAAGAATTCACCCCTCCACTTT. Combining the CDR3 with reference TRBV28 and TRBJ1-6 gives the whole variable domain DVKVTQSSRYLVKRTGEKVFLECVQDMDHENMFWYRQDPGLGLRLIYFSYDVKMKEKGDIPEGYSVSREKKERFSLILESASTNQTSMYLCASTAGTGKNSPLHFGNGTRLTVT.